The entry that follows covers one TCR beta chain sequence. The sample is drawn from a study of CD8 T cells in Susac syndrome. RNA, at about 0.45 to 1 ug, was reverse transcribed with random hexamers. Via MiXCR, TCRdb re-called the immunoSEQ multiplex PCR reads, giving one row per CDR3 protein. The table shows 170,000 or so distinct CDR3 sequences, with roughly 95% occurring only once. Sequencing was done on a sample of CD8+ T cells from PBMCs. The clonotype comes from a human donor with multiple sclerosis.

The CDR3 nucleotides are TGTGCCAGCAGCTTACACGGGCTGAGCTCCTACAATGAGCAGTTCTTC. Its protein is CASSLHGLSSYNEQFF. The genes are TRBV7-2 and TRBJ2-1; D unclear. Germline loops: CDR1 SGHTA, CDR2 FQGNSA. V was shortened by 2 bases and J by 0 bases, with 11 bases between the two germline ends. The CDR3 loop spans 16 amino acids.